The 30 T cell receptor beta chains in this list originate from one sample, sequenced in a study of blood T cell repertoires in COVID-19. The table came from immunoSEQ multiplex PCR; TCRdb's copy has only in-frame clones and leaves some out. The repertoire holds under 300,000 clones, with around 87% as singletons. Specimen: peripheral blood. The origin of the receptors is a man between 18 and 35 years old with active or convalescent COVID-19.

V gene TRBV19 combines with J gene TRBJ1-2; 8 bases map to TRBD1. V dropped 5 bases and J dropped 3; count of bases not matched to a gene: 8. The CDR3 length is 15 residues. Germline CDR1 is LNHDA and CDR2 is SQIVND (reference sequence). CDR3 region: CASSLQGQGDYGYTF. The CDR3 coding sequence is TGTGCCAGTAGTCTTCAAGGACAGGGAGACTATGGCTACACCTTC.

The chain recombines TRBV29-1 with TRBJ2-1; tentatively, D is TRBD2 (6 bases). CDR1 and CDR2 from the germline V gene are SQVTM and ANQGSEA. V was shortened by 4 bases and J by 2 bases, with 9 bases between the two germline ends. The CDR3 spans 13 residues. The CDR3: CSVVGGTYNEQFF. The CDR3 DNA reads as TGCAGCGTTGTTGGGGGGACCTACAATGAGCAGTTCTTC.

This clone appeared once. The chain joins TRBV6-6 to TRBJ1-6, with TRBD1 matching over 7 bases. The J segment lost 7 bases and the V segment lost 6 bases, leaving 9 bases of the junction unmatched. In germline, CDR1 is MNHNY, CDR2 SVGAGI (reference sequence). The CDR3 sequence is 15 residues long. The CDR3 region has the DNA TGTGCCAGCAGGGGGACAGAGCGAACCAATTCACCCCTCCACTTT. It is translated as CASRGTERTNSPLHF.

The chain combines TRBV2 with TRBJ1-2; D is possibly TRBD1 (6 bases). The CDR3 length is 11 residues. V was clipped by 10 bases and J by 8 bases, with 14 bases between them. Germline V gene data show CDR1 as SNHLY and CDR2 as FYNNEI. As DNA, the CDR3 is TGTGCCACCAACAGGGTTGACGGCTACACCTTC. It is translated as CATNRVDGYTF.

The rearrangement joins TRBV5-1 to TRBJ1-1; D is possibly TRBD1 (6 bases). The V and J ends lost 4 bases and 2 bases respectively, with 12 bases between them. This CDR3 is built from 14 residues. Germline CDR1 and CDR2: SGHRS and YFSETQ. This CDR3 reads CASSTGQLNTEAFF. The CDR3 DNA sequence: TGCGCCAGCAGCACGGGACAATTAAACACTGAAGCTTTCTTT.

V usage is TRBV24-1 and J usage is TRBJ1-5, with TRBD1 identical over 12 bases. Germline V CDR1 and CDR2: KGHDR, SFDVKD. Losses at the gene ends were 3 bases for V and 6 bases for J; bases not matched to a gene: 5. The CDR3 length is 16 residues. As DNA, the CDR3 is TGTGCCACCAGTGATCCGGGACAGGGGGCGGCTCAGCCCCAGCATTTT. Translating gives CATSDPGQGAAQPQHF.

This clone was observed a single time. This sequence joins TRBV9 and TRBJ2-1, with 11 bases aligning to TRBD2. The V gene's germline CDR1 is SGDLS and CDR2 YYNGEE. The CDR3 has 14 residues. The V and J ends lost 2 bases and 7 bases, in that order; junction bases with no gene match: 2. CDR3 residues: CASSVSGGVNEQFF. As DNA, the CDR3 is TGTGCCAGCAGCGTTAGCGGGGGGGTGAATGAGCAGTTCTTC. The whole variable domain, remainder taken from reference TRBV9 and TRBJ2-1, is DSGVTQTPKHLITATGQRVTLRCSPRSGDLSVYWYQQSLDQGLQFLIQYYNGEERAKGNILERFSAQQFPDLHSELNLSSLELGDSALYFCASSVSGGVNEQFFGPGTRLTVL.

The gene calls are TRBV6-5 and TRBJ1-5; perhaps TRBD1 as D (6 bases). Germline loops: CDR1 MNHEY, CDR2 SVGAGI. Between the trimmed V and J ends, which lost 8 bases and 2 bases, there was a span of 16 bases. The CDR3 spans 15 residues. The chain's CDR3 is CASRGGRGGNQPQHF. The CDR3 DNA sequence: TGTGCCAGCCGGGGGGGCAGGGGTGGCAATCAGCCCCAGCATTTT.

The chain has TRBV5-1 and TRBJ2-7; 8 bases map to TRBD1. After removal of 3 bases from V and 3 bases from J, the junction contained 5 bases not matched to a gene. CDR3 length equals 14 residues. CDR1 and CDR2 from the germline V gene are SGHRS and YFSETQ. CDR3 bases: TGCGCCAGCAGCTCGGGACAGGCGATCTACGAGCAGTACTTC. Translated: CASSSGQAIYEQYF. Drawing the rest from reference TRBV5-1 and TRBJ2-7, the complete variable domain is KAGVTQTPRYLIKTRGQQVTLSCSPISGHRSVSWYQQTPGQGLQFLFEYFSETQRNKGNFPGRFSGRQFSNSRSEMNVSTLELGDSALYLCASSSGQAIYEQYFGPGTRLTVT.

This clone has a handful of counts. The chain joins TRBV10-3 to TRBJ2-7, with a weak D call TRBD1 (6 bases). Germline loops: CDR1 ENHRY, CDR2 SYGVKD. This CDR3 region has 15 residues. With 3 bases removed from V and 6 bases from J, the gap between germline ends came to 18 bases. The CDR3 DNA is TGTGCCATCAGTGAATCCATGACAGGCTCGGGCGAGCAGTACTTC. Its translation: CAISESMTGSGEQYF.

The chain links TRBV29-1 to TRBJ1-2, with D unclear. The germline V gene encodes CDR1 SQVTM and CDR2 ANQGSEA. The V end lost 5 bases, the J end lost 2 bases, and 12 bases lay between the germline ends. The CDR3 is made up of 13 amino acids. CDR3 nucleotides: TGCAGCGTTAGAAGCCCCTCAAACTATGGCTACACCTTC. It translates to CSVRSPSNYGYTF. Looking up the rest from reference TRBV29-1 and TRBJ1-2 gives the full variable domain: SAVISQKPSRDICQRGTSLTIQCQVDSQVTMMFWYRQQPGQSLTLIATANQGSEATYESGFVIDKFPISRPNLTFSTLTVSNMSPEDSSIYLCSVRSPSNYGYTFGSGTRLTVV.

This clone is a singleton in its sample. J is TRBJ1-2 and V is TRBV28, with 10 bases identical to TRBD1. The CDR3 length is 15 residues. The J segment lost 8 bases and the V segment lost 1 base, leaving 7 bases of the junction unmatched. Germline V gene lookup returns CDR1 MDHEN and CDR2 SYDVKM. CDR3 sequence reads: CASSLSGQGSRGYTF. The CDR3 region has the DNA TGTGCCAGCAGTTTATCGGGACAGGGGAGTCGGGGCTACACCTTC.

This clone has just one count. This chain links TRBV29-1 with TRBJ1-3; the D is unclear. Germline CDR1 is SQVTM and CDR2 is ANQGSEA. Trimming took 5 bases from V and 0 from J, leaving 8 bases between them. This CDR3 region has 13 residues. CDR3 in amino acids: CSVQANSGNTIYF. In nucleotides, the CDR3 is TGCAGCGTTCAAGCAAACTCTGGAAACACCATATATTTT. Complete variable domain (other parts from reference TRBV29-1 and TRBJ1-3): SAVISQKPSRDICQRGTSLTIQCQVDSQVTMMFWYRQQPGQSLTLIATANQGSEATYESGFVIDKFPISRPNLTFSTLTVSNMSPEDSSIYLCSVQANSGNTIYFGEGSWLTVV.

The CDR3 region is CATSERTGEDYNEQFF. The DNA of the CDR3 is TGTGCCACCAGTGAGCGGACAGGGGAGGACTACAATGAGCAGTTCTTC. The chain employs TRBV24-1 and TRBJ2-1; 9 bases line up with TRBD1. Germline CDR1 and CDR2: KGHDR and SFDVKD. With 4 bases clipped from V and 3 bases from J, the junction kept 6 bases outside the gene matches. There are 16 residues in the CDR3.

The rearrangement links TRBV6-5 to TRBJ1-5, with 7 positions matching TRBD1. Germline V gene data show CDR1 as MNHEY and CDR2 as SVGAGI. With 6 bases clipped from V and 4 bases from J, the junction kept 6 bases outside the gene matches. The length of the CDR3 is 14 residues. The CDR3 coding sequence is TGTGCCAGCAGCTACGCGACAGGGAATCAGCCCCAGCATTTT. Translation: CASSYATGNQPQHF.

This chain uses TRBV6-1 with TRBJ2-1, with D maybe TRBD1 (6 bases). The V end was cut by 4 bases, the J end by 5 bases, with 18 bases between. Germline V gene lookup returns CDR1 MNHNS and CDR2 SASEGT. The CDR3 runs to 16 residues. CDR3 sequence (DNA): TGTGCCAGCAGTGCCCGCTTTGGGGGCGGCCACAATGAGCAGTTCTTC. This gives the protein CASSARFGGGHNEQFF.

The rearrangement joins TRBV5-4 to TRBJ2-2, with D possibly TRBD2 on 5 matching bases. The length of the CDR3 is 12 residues. The V end was cut by 6 bases, the J end by 4 bases, with 7 bases between. Germline values: CDR1 SGHNT, CDR2 YYREEE (reference sequence). CDR3 in DNA: TGTGCCAGCACTGCGGGCACCGGGGAGCTGTTTTTT. Its protein product is CASTAGTGELFF.

The chain carries TRBV24-1 and TRBJ2-6; no definite D call. Trimming took 5 bases from V and 2 from J, leaving 9 bases between them. Germline assignment: CDR1 KGHDR and CDR2 SFDVKD. The CDR3 is 15 amino acids. CDR3 loop: CATSGSAAGANVLTF. CDR3 DNA: TGTGCCACCAGTGGCTCGGCGGCTGGGGCCAACGTCCTGACTTTC.

The chain is built from TRBV6-1 and TRBJ2-3, with 9 bases lining up with TRBD2. Germline trimming cut 3 bases from V and 1 base from J; bases unmatched to any gene: 5. The CDR3 spans 16 residues. From germline, CDR1 is MNHNS and CDR2 SASEGT. For the CDR3, the DNA is TGTGCCAGCAGTGACTTAATAGCGGGGGGCACAGATACGCAGTATTTT. Its translation is CASSDLIAGGTDTQYF.

The sample holds one count of this clone. The gene calls are TRBV30 and TRBJ1-2; the match to TRBD1 covers 10 bases. The germline V gene has CDR1 GTSNPN and CDR2 SVGIG (reference sequence). The CDR3 contains 14 residues. V lost 4 bases and J lost 6; bases outside the gene matches: 8. CDR3 sequence reads: CAWTLTGGVDGYTF. For the CDR3, the DNA is TGTGCCTGGACTCTGACAGGGGGCGTGGATGGCTACACCTTC.

The CDR3: CASPQGHVPFECTEAFF. In nucleotides, the CDR3 is TGCGCCAGCCCTCAGGGCCACGTTCCATTTGAGTGCACTGAAGCTTTCTTT. This rearrangement joins TRBV10-1 to TRBJ1-1, with D perhaps TRBD1 (5 bases). The CDR3 contains 17 residues. Deletions cut 8 bases from V and 4 bases from J, with 26 bases between. In germline, CDR1 is WNHNN, CDR2 SYGVQD (reference sequence).

The chain combines TRBV5-4 with TRBJ1-1; the match to TRBD1 covers 8 bases. CDR1 and CDR2 from the germline V gene are SGHNT and YYREEE (reference sequence). Trimming cost V 5 bases and J 4 bases; bases outside gene matches: 7. This CDR3 comprises 14 residues. In DNA form, the CDR3 reads TGTGCCAGCAGTCCACAGGGGGGGGGCACTGAAGCTTTCTTT. Amino acid sequence: CASSPQGGGTEAFF.

This rearrangement joins TRBV6-2 or TRBV6-3 to TRBJ2-7; no clear D. CDR1 MNHEY and CDR2 SVGEGT come from the germline V gene. The CDR3 is made up of 13 amino acids. V lost 3 bases to trimming and J lost 1 base, with 7 bases between them. The CDR3 region has the DNA TGTGCCAGCAGTTATCAGGAATCCTACGAGCAGTACTTC. The encoded protein is CASSYQESYEQYF.

This chain connects TRBV24-1 to TRBJ2-1; D gene uncertain. Deletions cut 9 bases from V and 9 bases from J, with 11 bases between. Germline V gene sequence: CDR1 KGHDR, CDR2 SFDVKD. This CDR3 has 11 residues. In nucleotides, the CDR3 is TGTGCCACCCGGTTTAGTGGTGAGCAGTTCTTC. It translates to CATRFSGEQFF.

The CDR3 region is CASSHPGSSTDTQYF. CDR3 DNA sequence: TGTGCCAGCTCCCATCCAGGTTCTAGCACAGATACGCAGTATTTT. The chain links TRBV18 to TRBJ2-3; no clear D. CDR3 size: 15 residues. Germline V CDR1 and CDR2: KGHSH, LQKENI. Trimming left V 6 bases short and J 0 bases short, with 13 bases between.

The chain uses TRBV28 and TRBJ2-1; D not certain. From germline, CDR1 is MDHEN and CDR2 SYDVKM. V was clipped by 5 bases and J by 7 bases, with 18 bases between them. This CDR3 region has 15 residues. The CDR3 bases are TGTGCCAGCAGTCCAGAACCTAGTATTCGGAATGAGCAGTTCTTC. Translation gives CASSPEPSIRNEQFF.

V gene TRBV28 combines with J gene TRBJ1-5; possible D gene TRBD1, 5 bases. Between the trimmed V and J ends, which lost 8 bases and 3 bases, there was a span of 11 bases. The CDR3 extends over 13 amino acids. Germline V gene sequence: CDR1 MDHEN, CDR2 SYDVKM. CDR3 region: CASQGTVNQPQHF. The CDR3 nucleotides read TGTGCCAGCCAGGGCACAGTCAATCAGCCCCAGCATTTT.

The chain is built from TRBV12-2 and TRBJ1-5. TRBV12-2 represents a pseudogene. The CDR3 has 17 residues. The CDR3 coding sequence is TGTGCAAGTCGCTTAGCGTCTGGCGGTTATAGCAATCAGCCCCAGCATTTT. This translates into CASRLASGGYSNQPQHF.

This rearrangement joins TRBV18 to TRBJ1-1; TRBD1 agrees at 9 bases. The CDR3 extends over 15 amino acids. Looked up from germline, CDR1 is KGHSH and CDR2 is LQKENI. Trimming removed 3 bases from V and 1 base from J; junction bases left unmatched: 3. This CDR3 is CASSPGQGRNTEAFF. In DNA, the CDR3 is TGTGCCAGCTCACCTGGACAGGGGCGGAACACTGAAGCTTTCTTT.

This chain's CDR3 is CASIKGGDTEAFF. In DNA form, the CDR3 reads TGTGCCAGCATCAAAGGGGGGGACACTGAAGCTTTCTTT. The chain couples TRBV6-1 to TRBJ1-1; tentatively, D is TRBD1 (6 bases). The V end was cut by 7 bases, the J end by 3 bases, with 12 bases between. Germline values: CDR1 MNHNS, CDR2 SASEGT. The CDR3 sequence is 13 residues long.